These T cell receptor beta chains were read from a single sample in a study of blood T cell repertoires in COVID-19. The table came from immunoSEQ multiplex PCR; TCRdb's copy has only in-frame clones and leaves some out. The table records more than 200,000 clones, around 84% of them present only once. Sequenced input: peripheral blood. The receptor set was obtained from a woman aged 55-69 years with COVID-19, enrolled during active disease. The CDR3 runs from the conserved cysteine through the conserved F or W. D genes are given only for firm matches. A clone size is listed for some rows: how often the clone was seen (once, few, many), or a class if it is expanded.

- TRBJ1-1 TRBD1 TRBV5-1 CASRNRTGAEAFF TGCGCCAGCAGGAACCGGACAGGGGCTGAAGCTTTCTTT
- TRBJ1-1 - TRBV7-8 CASSFGVDTEAFF TGTGCCAGCAGCTTCGGAGTTGACACTGAAGCTTTCTTT
- TRBJ1-1 TRBD1 TRBV5-4 CASSFPNRGRSTEAFF TGTGCCAGCAGCTTTCCCAACAGGGGGCGGAGTACTGAAGCTTTCTTT
- TRBJ2-3 TRBD1 TRBV10-3 CAISGDRVTDTQYF TGTGCCATCAGTGGGGACAGGGTGACAGATACGCAGTATTTT
- TRBJ2-2 TRBD2 TRBV28 CASSLRLAGSYTGTGELFF TGTGCCAGCAGTTTAAGGCTAGCGGGCTCTTACACCGGTACCGGGGAGCTGTTTTTT
- TRBJ2-5 TRBD1 TRBV5-6 CASSRTGGNQETQYF TGTGCCAGCAGCCGTACAGGGGGGAATCAAGAGACCCAGTACTTC
- TRBJ2-1 - TRBV19 CASSIVGVNNEQFF TGTGCCAGTAGTATAGTAGGAGTTAACAATGAGCAGTTCTTC
- TRBJ2-7 - TRBV7-9 CASSPMSGRASSYEQYF TGTGCCAGCAGCCCCATGTCGGGCAGGGCTAGCTCCTACGAGCAGTACTTC
- TRBJ2-1 TRBD1 TRBV20-1 CSASLVRGNNEQFF TGCAGTGCTAGTCTAGTCAGGGGGAATAATGAGCAGTTCTTC
once TRBJ2-2 - TRBV5-1 CASSPGNTGELFF TGCGCCAGCAGCCCAGGGAACACCGGGGAGCTGTTTTTT
- TRBJ1-6 - TRBV5-4 CASSLTGMLSPLHF TGTGCCAGCAGCTTGACAGGGATGCTATCACCCCTCCACTTT
once TRBJ1-2 - TRBV28 CASSLWNQRAGYTF TGTGCCAGCAGTTTATGGAACCAAAGAGCTGGCTACACCTTC
few TRBJ2-1 TRBD2 TRBV11-2 CASSVSGRVYNEQFF TGTGCCAGCAGCGTTAGCGGGAGGGTTTACAATGAGCAGTTCTTC
once TRBJ2-7 TRBD1 TRBV13 CASSFPGQGRHEQYF TGTGCCAGCAGCTTCCCCGGACAGGGCCGACACGAGCAGTACTTC
- TRBJ2-3 TRBD2 TRBV7-2 CASSSRGTSGTSTDTQYF TGTGCCAGCTCCTCCAGAGGGACTAGCGGGACTAGCACAGATACGCAGTATTTT
- TRBJ2-7 - TRBV7-9 CASSRGYSAGVLEQYF TGTGCCAGCAGCAGGGGGTATTCTGCGGGAGTACTTGAGCAGTACTTC
- TRBJ1-1 - TRBV10-3 CAISVQGPQDTEAFF TGTGCCATCAGTGTTCAGGGGCCCCAGGACACTGAAGCTTTCTTT
- TRBJ1-1 - TRBV3-1/TRBV3-2 CASSQAGVTEAFF TGTGCCAGCAGCCAGGCAGGCGTTACTGAAGCTTTCTTT
- TRBJ1-4 TRBD1 TRBV28 CASRGTTGYEKLFF TGTGCCAGCAGGGGGACGACAGGGTATGAAAAACTGTTTTTT
- TRBJ2-3 TRBD1 TRBV15 CATSRDQGVTDTQYF TGTGCCACCAGCAGAGATCAGGGGGTAACAGATACGCAGTATTTT
- TRBJ1-1 - TRBV7-9 CASSLGGGNGEAFF TGTGCCAGCAGCTTAGGAGGGGGTAATGGTGAAGCTTTCTTT
- TRBJ2-1 TRBD2 TRBV11-2 CASGRLAGGNEQFF TGTGCCAGCGGAAGACTAGCGGGAGGCAATGAGCAGTTCTTC
- TRBJ1-4 - TRBV28 CASRASGGEGEKLFF TGTGCCAGCAGGGCTTCAGGAGGGGAAGGGGAAAAACTGTTTTTT
- TRBJ1-1 TRBD1 TRBV5-1 CASSGGQGTEAFF TGCGCCAGCAGCGGGGGACAGGGCACTGAAGCTTTCTTT
- TRBJ1-2 - TRBV29-1 CSAPGLEGAYGYTF TGCAGCGCACCGGGACTGGAAGGGGCCTATGGCTACACCTTC
- TRBJ1-5 - TRBV14 CASSQLNQPQHF TGTGCCAGCAGCCAACTCAATCAGCCCCAGCATTTT
once TRBJ1-1 - TRBV30 CAWTQGLRDTEAFF TGTGCCTGGACTCAGGGCCTTCGGGACACTGAAGCTTTCTTT
- TRBJ1-2 TRBD1 TRBV3-1/TRBV3-2 CASSPSGQGIYGYTF TGTGCCAGCAGCCCTTCAGGACAGGGAATCTATGGCTACACCTTC
- TRBJ2-7 - TRBV7-6 CASSLDSGTSPNEQYF TGTGCCAGCAGCTTAGACTCCGGGACAAGTCCTAACGAGCAGTACTTC
- TRBJ1-4 - TRBV3-1/TRBV3-2 CASSQPQGLANEKLFF TGTGCCAGCAGCCAACCCCAGGGGCTGGCTAATGAAAAACTGTTTTTT
- TRBJ2-1 - TRBV5-4 CASSLRGRGNEQFF TGTGCCAGCAGCTTAAGAGGCAGGGGCAATGAGCAGTTCTTC
- TRBJ2-7 TRBD2 TRBV5-1 CASSPTSGSLYEQYF TGCGCCAGCAGCCCGACTAGCGGGAGTTTGTACGAGCAGTACTTC
- TRBJ2-7 TRBD1 TRBV7-6 CASSLGTGKDEQYF TGTGCCAGCAGCCTCGGGACAGGGAAGGACGAGCAGTACTTC
- TRBJ1-5 - TRBV3-1/TRBV3-2 CASSPGHSNQPQHF TGTGCCAGCAGCCCAGGGCATAGCAATCAGCCCCAGCATTTT
- TRBJ2-7 TRBD1 TRBV7-2 CASSPQGGRNYEQYF TGTGCCAGCAGCCCACAGGGGGGTAGGAACTACGAGCAGTACTTC
- TRBJ1-2 TRBD1 TRBV2 CASTMDREGYGYTF TGTGCCAGCACCATGGACAGGGAAGGCTATGGCTACACCTTC
- TRBJ1-2 - TRBV5-1 CASSLEHTGYGYTF TGCGCCAGCAGCTTGGAGCATACAGGGTACGGCTACACCTTC
few TRBJ2-1 - TRBV30 CAWEGPLRLGEQFF TGTGCCTGGGAGGGGCCCCTGCGGCTGGGTGAGCAGTTCTTC
- TRBJ2-3 TRBD2 TRBV28 CASSSTKLGLAGTTDTQYF TGTGCCAGCAGTTCAACTAAATTGGGACTAGCGGGAACCACAGATACGCAGTATTTT
- TRBJ2-2 - TRBV5-6 CASTANTGELFF TGTGCCAGTACAGCGAACACCGGGGAGCTGTTTTTT
- TRBJ1-2 - TRBV6-5 CASSYSQVYGYTF TGTGCCAGCAGTTACTCGCAGGTCTATGGCTACACCTTC
few TRBJ1-2 TRBD1 TRBV30 CAWSLRDRGFGYTF TGTGCCTGGAGCCTCCGGGACAGGGGGTTTGGCTACACCTTC
- TRBJ1-2 - TRBV4-1 CASSQAPNRDYGYTF TGCGCCAGCAGCCAAGCACCAAACAGGGACTATGGCTACACCTTC
- TRBJ2-1 TRBD1 TRBV5-4 CASSWDRSSSYNEQFF TGTGCCAGCAGCTGGGACAGGTCTAGCTCCTACAATGAGCAGTTCTTC
many TRBJ2-2 - TRBV7-8 CASSLVRVGTGELFF TGTGCCAGCAGCTTAGTCAGGGTAGGGACCGGGGAGCTGTTTTTT
- TRBJ2-2 - TRBV19 CASSTQTIANTGELFF TGTGCCAGTAGTACCCAGACAATCGCGAACACCGGGGAGCTGTTTTTT